Each of the 8 T cell receptor beta chains below was sequenced from the same sample in a study of T cell responses to AZD1222 COVID-19 vaccine. Profiled with immunoSEQ multiplex PCR; TCRdb holds only in-frame clones, not every one. The data hold 95,000 to 130,000 clones, with almost 95% observed a single time. The material was peripheral blood, obtained 28 days after the second AZD1222 dose. The receptors were gathered from an adult who received the AZD1222 COVID-19 vaccine.

This clone has more than one count but fewer than ten. This sequence joins TRBV19 and TRBJ1-6; D gene unclear. The length of the CDR3 is 14 residues. Germline-derived CDR1 and CDR2 are LNHDA and SQIVND (reference sequence). V was cut by 9 bases and J by 7 bases, with 16 bases left in between. The CDR3 region has the DNA TGTGCCAGCCTCCCCGGACGCCCGAATTCACCCCTCCACTTT. This sequence encodes CASLPGRPNSPLHF.

This clone was seen just once. CDR3 sequence reads: CASSVGDSSGYTF. The CDR3, as DNA: TGTGCCAGCAGCGTAGGGGACAGCAGTGGCTACACCTTC. This chain joins TRBV9 and TRBJ1-2; the match to TRBD1 covers 7 bases. The CDR3 covers 13 residues. Germline V gives CDR1 SGDLS, CDR2 YYNGEE. V was clipped by 0 bases and J by 7 bases; unmatched bases: 3. Combining the CDR3 with reference TRBV9 and TRBJ1-2 gives the whole variable domain DSGVTQTPKHLITATGQRVTLRCSPRSGDLSVYWYQQSLDQGLQFLIQYYNGEERAKGNILERFSAQQFPDLHSELNLSSLELGDSALYFCASSVGDSSGYTFGSGTRLTVV.

This clone is a singleton in its sample. The chain links TRBV11-2 to TRBJ1-4; D gene unclear. V lost 8 bases and J 3 bases, leaving 1 base between the germline ends. The CDR3 is 10 residues long. The germline gives CDR1 SGHAT, CDR2 FQNNGV. For the CDR3, the DNA is TGTGCCAGCTCTAATGAAAAACTGTTTTTT. It codes for CASSNEKLFF.

The chain is built from TRBV5-6 and TRBJ1-1, with D perhaps matching TRBD1 (5 bases). The CDR3 extends over 16 amino acids. Deletions cut 1 base from V and 4 bases from J, with 17 bases between. Germline V lookup: CDR1 SGHDT, CDR2 YYEEEE. The CDR3 protein is CASSLYGTSLTTEAFF. CDR3 DNA sequence: TGTGCCAGCAGCTTGTACGGGACCTCCCTGACCACTGAAGCTTTCTTT.

This chain uses TRBV11-2 with TRBJ1-3; no clear D. The CDR3 is 15 residues long. CDR1 is SGHAT, CDR2 FQNNGV, per germline. Trimming took 1 base from V and 2 from J, leaving 9 bases between them. CDR3 protein: CASSLGPRPGNTIYF. The CDR3 coding sequence is TGTGCCAGCAGCTTAGGGCCCAGACCTGGAAACACCATATATTTT.

The V gene is TRBV28, the J gene TRBJ2-5; D might be TRBD2 (5 bases). The CDR3 has 10 amino acids. Germline values: CDR1 MDHEN, CDR2 SYDVKM. Trimming removed 8 bases from V and 8 bases from J, with 9 bases in between. The CDR3 nucleotides read TGTGCCAGCGGGAGAAATACCCAGTACTTC. It codes for CASGRNTQYF.

This chain links TRBV5-1 with TRBJ2-5; 7 nucleotides agree with TRBD2. The germline CDR1 and CDR2 sequences are SGHRS and YFSETQ. V lost 3 bases to trimming and J lost 4 bases; unmatched junction nucleotides: 3. The CDR3 covers 13 residues. As DNA, the CDR3 is TGCGCCAGCAGCTCCCGGGGGGTAGAGACCCAGTACTTC. Translating gives CASSSRGVETQYF.

The chain joins TRBV6-2 or TRBV6-3 to TRBJ2-7, with D maybe TRBD1 (6 bases). The CDR3 loop spans 15 amino acids. CDR1 and CDR2 from the germline V gene are MNHEY and SVGEGT. The ends were cut back, 5 bases at V and 5 bases at J, with 19 bases in the middle. The CDR3 here is CASSTWLTGFHEQYF. CDR3 nucleotides: TGTGCCAGCAGTACGTGGTTAACAGGGTTCCACGAGCAGTACTTC.